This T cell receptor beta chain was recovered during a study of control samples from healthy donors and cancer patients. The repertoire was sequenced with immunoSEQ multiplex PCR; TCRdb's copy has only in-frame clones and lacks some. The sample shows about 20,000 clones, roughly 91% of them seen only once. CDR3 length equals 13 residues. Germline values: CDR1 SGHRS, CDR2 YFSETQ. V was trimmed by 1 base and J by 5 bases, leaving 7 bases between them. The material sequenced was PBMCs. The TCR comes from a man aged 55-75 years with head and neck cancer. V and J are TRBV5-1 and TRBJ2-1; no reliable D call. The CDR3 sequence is CASSLFGNNEQFF. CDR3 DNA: TGCGCCAGCAGCTTGTTCGGCAACAATGAGCAGTTCTTC.